The text below deals with one TCR beta chain. The sample is drawn from a study of PD-L1 blockade in urothelial cancer. Sequencing was performed with immunoSEQ multiplex PCR; in TCRdb, only in-frame clones are kept and a portion is missing. In the table there are about 32,000 clones, around 86% of which are singletons. Germline values: CDR1 MNHEY, CDR2 SVGAGI. The CDR3 length is 14 residues. Trimming cost V 2 bases and J 5 bases, with 13 bases left between them. The genes are TRBV6-5 and TRBJ2-7; tentative D call: TRBD1 (5 bases). The receptor's source is a man in his fifties or sixties with urothelial cancer. This specimen consisted of PBMCs, obtained around atezolizumab (anti-PD-L1) treatment. DNA for the CDR3: TGTGCCAGCAGTTACCAATGGCAGGGTAACGAGCAGTACTTC. Protein: CASSYQWQGNEQYF.